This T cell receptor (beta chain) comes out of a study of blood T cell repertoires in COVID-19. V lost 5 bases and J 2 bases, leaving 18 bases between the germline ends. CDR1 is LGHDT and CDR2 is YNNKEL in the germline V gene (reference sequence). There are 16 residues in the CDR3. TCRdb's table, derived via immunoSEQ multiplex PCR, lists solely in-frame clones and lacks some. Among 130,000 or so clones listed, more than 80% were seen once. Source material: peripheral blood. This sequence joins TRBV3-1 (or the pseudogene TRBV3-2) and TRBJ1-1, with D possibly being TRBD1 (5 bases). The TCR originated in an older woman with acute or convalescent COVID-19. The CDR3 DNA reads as TGTGCCAGCAGCGGGGGACTAAATATCGGAAACACTGAAGCTTTCTTT. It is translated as CASSGGLNIGNTEAFF.